These 7 T cell receptor beta chains were all obtained from the same sample, sequenced in a study of neoadjuvant nivolumab and ipilimumab in lung cancer. Assay: immunoSEQ multiplex PCR; the TCRdb copy retains only in-frame clones and omits some. The sample includes roughly 39,000 clones, 89% seen only once; the top ten take about 3.6%. The sequencing used peripheral blood, collected before neoadjuvant nivolumab, alone or with ipilimumab. The source of these receptors is an adult with non-small cell lung cancer.

This chain uses TRBV9 with TRBJ2-1, with 8 nucleotides matching TRBD2. Germline V gene data show CDR1 as SGDLS and CDR2 as YYNGEE. V was clipped by 0 bases and J by 1 base; unmatched bases: 0. This CDR3 is built from 15 residues. The CDR3 here is CASSVGLASYNEQFF. CDR3 DNA: TGTGCCAGCAGCGTAGGACTAGCGTCCTACAATGAGCAGTTCTTC.

The genes are TRBV7-2 and TRBJ1-2; 8 bases fit TRBD1. Germline V lookup: CDR1 SGHTA, CDR2 FQGNSA. V gave up 1 base and J gave up 4 bases; unmatched junction bases: 5. The CDR3 has 15 amino acids. CDR3 sequence reads: CASSLEGTGGYGYTF. Here the CDR3 DNA reads TGTGCCAGCAGCTTAGAAGGGACAGGAGGCTATGGCTACACCTTC.

The chain employs TRBV5-1 and TRBJ2-7; 11 positions match TRBD2. Trimming at V came to 5 bases and at J to 0 bases, leaving 13 bases not matched to a gene. The CDR3 length is 18 residues. Per germline, CDR1 SGHRS and CDR2 YFSETQ. CDR3 coding DNA: TGCGCCAGCAGAGCTGGGACTAGCGGAATAGGGAGCTCCTACGAGCAGTACTTC. This codes for CASRAGTSGIGSSYEQYF.

The chain couples TRBV4-2 to TRBJ2-2; D unresolved. This CDR3 has 15 residues. Germline V gives CDR1 LGHNA, CDR2 YNFKEQ. Trimming took 1 base from V and 3 from J, leaving 9 bases between them. The CDR3, as DNA: TGTGCCAGCAGCCAAGGGAGTTCGGACACCGGGGAGCTGTTTTTT. Protein sequence: CASSQGSSDTGELFF.

The rearrangement joins TRBV4-1 to TRBJ2-7; 7 nucleotides match TRBD2. This CDR3 spans 14 amino acids. V shed 4 bases, J shed 3 bases, and the junction held 6 bases outside the gene matches. The germline V gene encodes CDR1 MGHRA and CDR2 YSYEKL. CDR3 bases: TGCGCCAGCAGCCGGAGCGGGACCTACTACGAGCAGTACTTC. It codes for CASSRSGTYYEQYF.

The chain is built from TRBV7-9 and TRBJ1-5, with D possibly being TRBD1 (5 bases). The CDR3 is 13 residues long. Looked up from germline, CDR1 is SEHNR and CDR2 is FQNEAQ (reference sequence). V dropped 8 bases and J dropped 3 bases, with 11 bases sitting between them. The DNA of the CDR3 is TGTGCCAGCGGGGGGACTGCCAATCAGCCCCAGCATTTT. Translated, it gives CASGGTANQPQHF.

This chain joins TRBV11-1 and TRBJ1-2; D is unresolved. Trimming took off 5 bases at V and 2 bases at J, with 9 bases between the two ends. CDR3 size: 13 residues. Germline values: CDR1 SGHAT, CDR2 FQDESV (reference sequence). CDR3 nucleotides: TGTGCCAGCAGCCCCGGGCCGAACTATGGCTACACCTTC. This sequence encodes CASSPGPNYGYTF.